This TCR beta chain was observed in a study of blood T cell repertoires in COVID-19. Study background: Sites in the United States, Italy and Spain provided acute and convalescent COVID-19 samples.

The CDR3 is 15 residues long. V gave up 8 bases and J gave up 3 bases; unmatched junction bases: 13. The protocol was immunoSEQ multiplex PCR, while the TCRdb copy is restricted to in-frame clones and leaves out a portion. This sample has around 300,000 clones, with nearly 90% found just once. Seattle researchers signed up patients amid active infection and tracked them longitudinally. The TCR comes from a middle-aged woman with COVID-19, enrolled during active disease. The V gene is TRBV23-1, the J gene TRBJ2-7, with 7 bases identical to TRBD1. TRBV23-1 is filed as an ORF, its function uncertain. What was sequenced was peripheral blood. CDR3 DNA: TGCGCCAGCGGCCCACAGGGGAAGGGGAACTACGAGCAGTACTTC. This encodes CASGPQGKGNYEQYF.